This TCR beta chain was sequenced for a study of beta chain features in type 1 diabetes. Findings and limits, study-wide: TCRB CDR3s from Type 1 diabetes patients were moderately but significantly shorter in all four CD4+ subsets.

To note about this clone: Its antigen is not known.

TCRB transcripts that were expressed got sequenced, as all of the isolated RNA had been reverse transcribed. Generated by immunoSEQ multiplex PCR, the TCRdb table keeps only in-frame clones and is missing some. Among some 170,000 clones, 63% were seen once, and the ten largest hold 0.08% to 0.09%. Trimming cost V 3 bases and J 9 bases, with 9 bases left between them. Germline values: CDR1 DFQATT, CDR2 SNEGSKA (reference sequence). This CDR3 region has 11 residues. V and J are TRBV20-1 and TRBJ2-1, with D hard to call. The receptor's source is a man between 25 and 39 years old with type 1 diabetes. Sequencing used naive CD4+ T cells from blood. The CDR3 region has the DNA TGCAGTGCTAGGTTTACGAGTGAGCAGTTCTTC. Amino acids: CSARFTSEQFF.